This TCR beta chain stems from a study of T cells in localized non-small cell lung cancer. General study points: The greatest T cell clonality was found in uninvolved adjacent lung (higher than in tumor). Longer overall survival was linked to higher blood T cell density. Heterogeneity remains possible, as sequencing covered one tumor region only.

A note on this clone: Antigen: not known.

Profiling relied on immunoSEQ multiplex PCR, and the TCRdb table lists in-frame clones only, not all of them. The table lists about 24,000 clones, 89% of them singletons. The CDR3 sequence is 16 residues long. CDR1 MGHRA and CDR2 YSYEKL come from the germline V gene. Trimming stripped 0 bases from V and 5 bases from J, with 16 bases between. Sequenced here: peripheral blood, sampled before any cancer treatment. This TCR came from a man aged 35-75 years with stage I squamous cell lung carcinoma. The gene calls are TRBV4-1 and TRBJ1-2; no clear D. The CDR3 sequence is CASSQEWGQIFYGYTF. The CDR3 bases are TGCGCCAGCAGCCAAGAGTGGGGTCAGATTTTTTATGGCTACACCTTC.